This TCR beta chain originates from a study of T cell clonality in common variable immunodeficiency. Study results and caveats: Fewer TCRbeta clones were shared among CVID subjects than controls. TCRbeta clonality was increased in CVID versus healthy controls.

Patients and controls were mostly of Caucasian heritage. Blood samples were heparinized, 5 to 8 ml per donor. This clone was picked up many times. Its matching antigen is unknown. From the germline J gene comes the end of the CDR3, since the read stops 3 residues before it. Some clones are missing from TCRdb's copy, which holds only in-frame ones; the method was immunoSEQ multiplex PCR. In total the sample includes 39,000 or so clones, none of them seen once. V was clipped by 0 bases and J by 1 base, with 10 bases between them. CDR3 length: 15 residues. Germline V gene sequence: CDR1 SGHRS, CDR2 YFSETQ.

What was sequenced was peripheral blood mononuclear cells. The clonotype originates from a person between 18 and 69 years old in good health. The chain uses TRBV5-1 and TRBJ1-1, with D perhaps matching TRBD1 (6 bases). Incomplete CDR3 DNA: TGCGCCAGCAGCTTGGAGCGGGGGCAGAACACTGAA. Translating gives CASSLERGQNTE. The whole CDR3 region reads CASSLERGQNTEAFF. Full variable domain (rest looked up from reference TRBV5-1 and TRBJ1-1): KAGVTQTPRYLIKTRGQQVTLSCSPISGHRSVSWYQQTPGQGLQFLFEYFSETQRNKGNFPGRFSGRQFSNSRSEMNVSTLELGDSALYLCASSLERGQNTEAFFGQGTRLTVV.